Shown below are 10 T cell receptor beta chains from a single sample sequenced in a study of glioma-infiltrating T cells. Amplification of TCR alpha and beta CDR3 regions from RNA used iRepertoire nested multiplex PCR. MiXCR, run by TCRdb on the multiplex PCR reads, gives a single entry per CDR3 protein. Of approximately 400,000 distinct CDR3 sequences listed, 35% to 45% are singletons. The sample comprised glioma tissue, nonneoplastic brain tissue, or PBMCs (not recorded which). The source is a human donor with low-grade glioma or glioblastoma, undergoing nonglioma brain surgery, or in good health (not recorded which).

This clonotype appeared many times. V gene TRBV27 combines with J gene TRBJ1-2; D possibly corresponds to TRBD1 (5 bases). The germline V gene encodes CDR1 MNHEY and CDR2 SMNVEV (reference sequence). The CDR3 extends over 15 amino acids. The V gene lost 5 bases and the J gene lost 7 bases, with 20 bases spanning the gap. The CDR3 nucleotides are TGTGCCAGCAGTATCTCAGGGAGGCGGTCGGGTGGCTACACCTTC. It codes for CASSISGRRSGGYTF.

V is TRBV6-5 and J is TRBJ1-5; the D gene is possibly TRBD1 (5 bases). The germline CDR1 and CDR2 sequences are MNHEY and SVGAGI. The V gene lost 2 bases and the J gene lost 6 bases, with 8 bases spanning the gap. The CDR3 covers 13 residues. The DNA for the CDR3 is TGTGCCAGCAGTTACGGGGCAACTCAGCCCCAGCATTTT. This gives the protein CASSYGATQPQHF.

Turning to this clonotype: With a much larger clone just one base away, this may be a read error. The chain joins TRBV20-1 to TRBJ1-5; 10 bases map to TRBD1. V trimming: 3 bases; J trimming: 4 bases; junction bases outside the gene matches: 0. CDR1 DFQATT and CDR2 SNEGSKA come from the germline V gene (reference sequence). The CDR3 sequence is 13 residues long. The CDR3 region is CSARGQGNQPQHF. CDR3 DNA: TGCAGTGCTAGGGGACAGGGGAATCAGCCCCAGCATTTT.

This clonotype was found many times. CDR3 residues: CASNAPRGSNTEAFF. CDR3 DNA sequence: TGTGCCAGCAACGCCCCGCGGGGGTCAAACACTGAAGCTTTCTTT. The chain combines TRBV6-1 with TRBJ1-1; D may be TRBD1 (5 bases). This CDR3 region has 15 residues. Germline loops: CDR1 MNHNS, CDR2 SASEGT. Trimming stripped 7 bases from V and 2 bases from J, with 17 bases between.

This chain links TRBV11-1 with TRBJ1-2; D gene ambiguous. Trimming stripped 5 bases from V and 4 bases from J, with 11 bases between. CDR3 length equals 13 residues. The germline CDR1 and CDR2 sequences are SGHAT and FQDESV (reference sequence). CDR3 sequence (DNA): TGTGCCAGCAGCCCCCGCTCGTCCTATGGCTACACCTTC. It yields the protein CASSPRSSYGYTF. Filled out from reference TRBV11-1 and TRBJ1-2, the complete variable domain reads EAEVAQSPRYKITEKSQAVAFWCDPISGHATLYWYRQILGQGPELLVQFQDESVVDDSQLPKDRFSAERLKGVDSTLKIQPAELGDSAMYLCASSPRSSYGYTFGSGTRLTVV.

The table lists this clonotype with a few counts. The chain has TRBV2 and TRBJ2-1, with D hard to call. This CDR3 has 14 residues. Germline V CDR1 and CDR2: SNHLY, FYNNEI. V lost 2 bases and J 4 bases, leaving 9 bases between the germline ends. CDR3 loop: CASSERTPYNEQFF. CDR3 DNA: TGTGCCAGCAGTGAACGGACGCCTTACAATGAGCAGTTCTTC.

The rearrangement uses TRBV24-1 and TRBJ2-7; D might be TRBD1 (6 bases). Germline V gives CDR1 KGHDR, CDR2 SFDVKD. The CDR3 is made up of 16 amino acids. The V end was cut by 11 bases, the J end by 4 bases, with 26 bases between. CDR3 protein: CARSAIGGYGDYEQYF. The CDR3 DNA is TGTGCCAGAAGTGCAATAGGGGGTTATGGGGATTACGAGCAGTACTTC.

V is TRBV6-9 and J is TRBJ2-7; D unresolved. V dropped 3 bases and J dropped 7 bases, with 25 bases sitting between them. CDR1 MNHGY and CDR2 SVAAGI come from the germline V gene. This CDR3 comprises 17 residues. The CDR3 protein is CASSYEAPLYTYNEQYF. CDR3 DNA: TGTGCCAGCAGTTACGAAGCCCCCCTATACACCTACAATGAGCAGTACTTC.

This clonotype was detected only a few times. This chain links TRBV6-2 or TRBV6-3 with TRBJ2-4; D remains ambiguous. The CDR3 consists of 16 residues. Germline V gene lookup returns CDR1 MNHEY and CDR2 SVGEGT. The ends were cut back, 2 bases at V and 3 bases at J, with 14 bases in the middle. The CDR3 DNA reads TGTGCCAGCAGTTACAACCGGGCCCAGGACAAAAACATTCAGTACTTC. Its protein product is CASSYNRAQDKNIQYF.

This clonotype showed up just a few times. This chain links TRBV7-2 with TRBJ1-2; D is unclear. The CDR3 length is 13 residues. Trimming shortened V by 5 bases and J by 4 bases, and 11 bases separated the two germline ends. The germline V gene has CDR1 SGHTA and CDR2 FQGNSA. CDR3 DNA: TGTGCCAGCAGCGTACAGCCTTCCTATGGCTACACCTTC. Residues: CASSVQPSYGYTF.